Reported below is one TCR beta chain. Antigen specificity is unknown. Germline CDR1 and CDR2: SNHLY and FYNNEI. The junction had 7 bases not matched to a gene; V was cut back by 6 bases and J by 8 bases. The CDR3 sequence is 12 residues long. The data are from a study of T cell responses to AZD1222 COVID-19 vaccine. Findings and limits, study-wide: Donors were mostly white British, more females; clonal diversity possibly underestimated. An increase in Spike-specific TCR breadth and depth was observed after two AZD1222 doses.

The data were produced by immunoSEQ multiplex PCR, yet TCRdb's version contains in-frame clones alone and is incomplete. The profile covers some 170,000 clones, with approximately 90% appearing a single time and 4.4% taken by the ten largest. The source is an adult in good health. The starting material was peripheral blood, obtained on day 0 of MenACWY control vaccination. This sequence joins TRBV2 and TRBJ2-7; 7 positions match TRBD1. The CDR3 DNA follows: TGTGCCAGCAGGGAAACAGGGGAGAAGCAGTACTTC. Translated, it gives CASRETGEKQYF. Filled out from reference TRBV2 and TRBJ2-7, the complete variable domain reads EPEVTQTPSHQVTQMGQEVILRCVPISNHLYFYWYRQILGQKVEFLVSFYNNEISEKSEIFDDQFSVERPDGSNFTLKIRSTKLEDSAMYFCASRETGEKQYFGPGTRLTVT.